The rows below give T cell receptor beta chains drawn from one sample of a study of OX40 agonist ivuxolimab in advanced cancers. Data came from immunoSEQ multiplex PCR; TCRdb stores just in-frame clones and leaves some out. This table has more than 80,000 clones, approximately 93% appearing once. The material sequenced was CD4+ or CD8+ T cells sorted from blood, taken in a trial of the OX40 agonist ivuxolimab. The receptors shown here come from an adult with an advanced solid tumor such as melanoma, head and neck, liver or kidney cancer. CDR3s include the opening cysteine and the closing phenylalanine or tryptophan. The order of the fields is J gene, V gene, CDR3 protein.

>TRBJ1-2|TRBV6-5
CASSRQGVYGYTF
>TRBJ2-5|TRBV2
CASREETQYF
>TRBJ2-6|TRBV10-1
CASSESRAVLTF
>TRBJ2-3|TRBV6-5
CASTLRTSNTQYF
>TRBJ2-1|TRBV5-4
CASLPGGGSTYNEQFF
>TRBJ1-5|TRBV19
CASSTGQVGYQPQHF
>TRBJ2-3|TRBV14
CASSQGSTDTQYF
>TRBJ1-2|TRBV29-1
CSVGGTGYGYTF
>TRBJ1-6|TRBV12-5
CASAKQGGSPLHF
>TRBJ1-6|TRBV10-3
CAITPGRDSPLHF
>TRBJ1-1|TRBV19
CASSVAGKAVNTEAFF
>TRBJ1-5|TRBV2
CASTEQGISNQPQHF
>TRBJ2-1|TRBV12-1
CASSLKRGANEQFF
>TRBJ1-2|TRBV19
CASSPTGYGYTF
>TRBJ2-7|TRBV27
CASSRHGSYEQYF
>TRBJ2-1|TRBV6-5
CASSYLRAYNEQFF
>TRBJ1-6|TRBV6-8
CARQGASYNSPLHF
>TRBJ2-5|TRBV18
CASSPPAETQYF
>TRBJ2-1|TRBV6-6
CASSYWTSRDEQFF
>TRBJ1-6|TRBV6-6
CASSHTGLSPLHF
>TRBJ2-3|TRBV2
CASSGSILDRGLRDTQYF
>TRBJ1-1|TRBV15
CATSVRDTDTEAFF
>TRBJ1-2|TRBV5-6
CASTRRGTNYGYTF
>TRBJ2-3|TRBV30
CAWSVLRGDTQYF
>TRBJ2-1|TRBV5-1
CASSVSTGNNEQFF
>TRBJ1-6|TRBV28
CASSFSGVGNSPLHF
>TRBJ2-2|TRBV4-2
CASSQEAGTGELFF
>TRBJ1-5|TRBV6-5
CASSSGGYHGQPQHF
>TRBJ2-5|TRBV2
CASSDSGQQETQYF
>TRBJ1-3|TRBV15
CATSPSRDIGNTIYF
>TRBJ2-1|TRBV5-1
CASSLRLAGGREQFF
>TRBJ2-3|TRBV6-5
CASSYSMYGSDTQYF
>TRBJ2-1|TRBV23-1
CASSQSALPRDNEQFF